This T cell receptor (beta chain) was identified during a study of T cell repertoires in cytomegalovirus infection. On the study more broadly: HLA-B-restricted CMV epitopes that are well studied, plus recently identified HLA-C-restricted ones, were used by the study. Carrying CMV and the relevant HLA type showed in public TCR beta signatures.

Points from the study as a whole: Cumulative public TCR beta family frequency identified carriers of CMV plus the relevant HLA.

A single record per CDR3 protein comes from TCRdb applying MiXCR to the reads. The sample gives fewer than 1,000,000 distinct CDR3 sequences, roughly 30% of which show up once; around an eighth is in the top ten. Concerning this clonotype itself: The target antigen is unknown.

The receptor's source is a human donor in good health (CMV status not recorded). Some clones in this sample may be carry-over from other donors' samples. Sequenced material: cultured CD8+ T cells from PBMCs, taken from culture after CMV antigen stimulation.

CDR3 in DNA: TGTGCCAGCAGCTCTAGAAGGGCCCAGTATCTTGGCTACACCTTC. This translates into CASSSRRAQYLGYTF. The chain employs TRBV7-9 and TRBJ1-2, with D hard to call. V lost 4 bases to trimming and J lost 7 bases, with 19 bases between them. The CDR3 has 15 residues. Germline V gene data show CDR1 as SEHNR and CDR2 as FQNEAQ (reference sequence).